This TCR beta chain was recovered during a study of T-cell memory formation after mild COVID-19. Of note for this clonotype: No antigen is known for it.

A single record per CDR3 protein comes from TCRdb applying MiXCR to the 5' RACE reads. The sample consists of about 470,000 distinct CDR3 sequences, around a sixth of them appearing once. Whole-study findings and limits: Clones that contracted from day 15 to 85 had balanced CD4/CD8; later expanders were CD4+ biased.

CDR3 length: 16 amino acids. Germline V gene lookup returns CDR1 MNHEY and CDR2 SVGAGI. V shed 0 bases and J shed 4 bases, with 15 bases lying between them. The V call is TRBV6-5, the J call TRBJ1-1; D remains unclear. The TCR comes from an adult woman who had mild COVID-19 (a few samples of this study predate the infection). Cell type and time point are not known. Sequenced input: PBMCs or a T cell subset sorted from them (not recorded which). In nucleotides, the CDR3 is TGTGCCAGCAGTTACTCTAGACTAGGCCACGGCACTGAAGCTTTCTTT. Protein: CASSYSRLGHGTEAFF.